What follows are 27 T cell receptor beta chains derived from one specimen sequenced in a study of cytomegalovirus exposure and HLA in healthy donors. Primers included in the PCR were 60 Vbeta and 13 Jbeta primers. The protocol was immunoSEQ multiplex PCR, while the TCRdb copy is restricted to in-frame clones and leaves out a portion. The table shows around 130,000 clones, with approximately 85% occurring only once. The source material was PBMCs. All receptors derive from a boy younger than 18 in good health and CMV-seronegative.

This chain links TRBV7-3 with TRBJ2-2, with 7 bases identical to TRBD2. This CDR3 region has 15 residues. V dropped 2 bases and J dropped 2; count of bases not matched to a gene: 2. Germline CDR1 and CDR2: SGHTA and FQGTGA. The CDR3 is CASSLERGNTGELFF. The CDR3 DNA is TGTGCCAGCAGCTTAGAGCGGGGCAACACCGGGGAGCTGTTTTTT.

The rearrangement links TRBV6-5 to TRBJ2-3; the match to TRBD2 covers 7 bases. Germline-derived CDR1 and CDR2 are MNHEY and SVGAGI. The CDR3 covers 15 residues. J lost 0 bases, V lost 6 bases, and 6 bases had no gene match. The DNA of the CDR3 is TGTGCCAGCAGCCGAAGCGGGGTTAGCACAGATACGCAGTATTTT. This encodes CASSRSGVSTDTQYF.

The chain uses TRBV2 and TRBJ1-2; unclear D gene. Germline V lookup: CDR1 SNHLY, CDR2 FYNNEI. Trimming took off 0 bases at V and 3 bases at J, with 8 bases between the two ends. This CDR3 comprises 14 residues. The CDR3, as DNA: TGTGCCAGCAGTGAAGCGCCCGGGGACTATGGCTACACCTTC. Protein product: CASSEAPGDYGYTF.

The chain links TRBV4-3 to TRBJ1-1; no clear D gene. The germline V gene has CDR1 LGHNA and CDR2 YSLEER. The CDR3 loop spans 15 amino acids. The V end lost 0 bases, the J end lost 6 bases, and 14 bases lay between the germline ends. CDR3 DNA: TGCGCCAGCAGCCAAGATCACGCAGGATTCCCTGAAGCTTTCTTT. The encoded protein is CASSQDHAGFPEAFF.

This chain joins TRBV19 and TRBJ1-3, with 7 bases fitting TRBD1. The germline CDR1 and CDR2 sequences are LNHDA and SQIVND (reference sequence). J was trimmed by 9 bases and V by 5 bases; bases with no gene match: 10. There are 14 residues in the CDR3. The CDR3 DNA follows: TGTGCCAGTAGTGAGACGACAGGGTGGGTCACCATATATTTT. Translated, it gives CASSETTGWVTIYF.

The V call is TRBV4-3, the J call TRBJ2-2, with 9 bases that match TRBD1. V was pared by 1 base and J by 6 bases, with 6 bases of the junction left unmatched. The CDR3 extends over 16 amino acids. Germline assignment: CDR1 LGHNA and CDR2 YSLEER. The CDR3 region has the DNA TGCGCCAGCAGCCAAGCCCTTGGACAGGGGTCCGGGGAGCTGTTTTTT. Translation: CASSQALGQGSGELFF.

This rearrangement joins TRBV6-5 to TRBJ2-1; 8 bases align to TRBD2. The V gene end was trimmed by 4 bases and the J gene end by 6 bases; junction bases not matched to a gene: 5. There are 14 residues in the CDR3. The germline CDR1 and CDR2 sequences are MNHEY and SVGAGI. In DNA form, the CDR3 reads TGTGCCAGCAGTTCCGGCGGGAGGCCCAATGAGCAGTTCTTC. Translated, it gives CASSSGGRPNEQFF.

This clone was counted a single time. The chain links TRBV15 to TRBJ2-1, with D tentatively TRBD2 (5 bases). Germline values: CDR1 LNHNV, CDR2 YYDKDF (reference sequence). This CDR3 is built from 13 residues. V lost 5 bases, J lost 7 bases, and 12 bases lay in between. DNA for the CDR3: TGTGCCACCAGCTCCCGGGAAGGGAATGAGCAGTTCTTC. Its protein product is CATSSREGNEQFF.

This clone occurred once. This chain links TRBV19 with TRBJ2-6; D is undetermined. This CDR3 contains 13 residues. CDR1 is LNHDA and CDR2 is SQIVND in the germline V gene (reference sequence). Deletions cut 6 bases from V and 1 base from J, with 4 bases between. The CDR3 region is CASSSSGANVLTF. In DNA, the CDR3 is TGTGCCAGTAGCTCGTCTGGGGCCAACGTCCTGACTTTC.

The chain couples TRBV7-9 to TRBJ2-7; D may be TRBD1 (6 bases). The V and J ends lost 5 bases and 2 bases respectively, with 16 bases between them. The CDR3 is 15 amino acids. Germline CDR1 and CDR2: SEHNR and FQNEAQ (reference sequence). CDR3 in amino acids: CASSHTGDKTYEQYF. CDR3 DNA sequence: TGTGCCAGCAGCCATACCGGGGACAAGACCTACGAGCAGTACTTC.

The chain uses TRBV19 and TRBJ1-1; 7 bases fit TRBD1. Germline V gene lookup returns CDR1 LNHDA and CDR2 SQIVND (reference sequence). The V and J ends lost 4 bases and 4 bases, in that order; junction bases with no gene match: 9. This CDR3 comprises 15 residues. The CDR3 nucleotides are TGTGCCAGTAGTACACCACAGGGGCAGGTCACTGAAGCTTTCTTT. Its protein is CASSTPQGQVTEAFF.

This chain connects TRBV27 to TRBJ1-1, with 7 bases lining up with TRBD1. Germline CDR1 is MNHEY and CDR2 is SMNVEV (reference sequence). The junction had 12 bases not matched to a gene; V was cut back by 5 bases and J by 0 bases. The CDR3 totals 17 residues. The CDR3 reads CASSPLRTGVMNTEAFF. CDR3 in DNA: TGTGCCAGCAGTCCGCTGAGGACAGGCGTTATGAACACTGAAGCTTTCTTT.

The genes are TRBV6-1 and TRBJ1-5; no clear D gene. Germline loops: CDR1 MNHNS, CDR2 SASEGT. This CDR3 contains 13 residues. Trimming left V 4 bases short and J 1 base short, with 5 bases between. The CDR3 reads CASSVSSNQPQHF. The CDR3, as DNA: TGTGCCAGCAGTGTTTCGAGCAATCAGCCCCAGCATTTT.

The rearrangement uses TRBV7-3 and TRBJ2-5; 7 nucleotides agree with TRBD1. V was clipped by 1 base and J by 0 bases; unmatched bases: 5. Germline V gene data show CDR1 as SGHTA and CDR2 as FQGTGA. This CDR3 comprises 16 residues. DNA of the CDR3: TGTGCCAGCAGCTTAAACGGCAGGGGGAACCAAGAGACCCAGTACTTC. This gives the protein CASSLNGRGNQETQYF. Full variable domain (outside the CDR3, taken from reference TRBV7-3 and TRBJ2-5): GAGVSQTPSNKVTEKGKYVELRCDPISGHTALYWYRQSLGQGPEFLIYFQGTGAADDSGLPNDRFFAVRPEGSVSTLKIQRTERGDSAVYLCASSLNGRGNQETQYFGPGTRLLVL.

The rearrangement links TRBV10-2 to TRBJ1-2; weak D call: TRBD1 (6 bases). CDR1 is WSHSY and CDR2 is SAAADI in the germline V gene. Trimming stripped 6 bases from V and 8 bases from J, with 25 bases between. This CDR3 comprises 16 residues. As DNA, the CDR3 is TGCGCCAGCAGCCCCGACAGGATCTACTTCCTGCAAGGCTACACCTTC. Residues: CASSPDRIYFLQGYTF.

This rearrangement joins TRBV5-1 to TRBJ2-2; the D gene is possibly TRBD2 (6 bases). Trimming shortened V by 4 bases and J by 0 bases, and 13 bases separated the two germline ends. The V gene's germline CDR1 is SGHRS and CDR2 YFSETQ. The CDR3 has 16 residues. In nucleotides, the CDR3 is TGCGCCAGCAGCCTCAAGGACTATACGAACACCGGGGAGCTGTTTTTT. Translated: CASSLKDYTNTGELFF.

V usage is TRBV6-1 and J usage is TRBJ1-2; no clear D. The germline CDR1 and CDR2 sequences are MNHNS and SASEGT. Trimming stripped 3 bases from V and 7 bases from J, with 15 bases between. This CDR3 is built from 14 residues. The CDR3 DNA sequence: TGTGCCAGCAGTGATCTGGGTCGGGATCGTGGCTACACCTTC. It yields the protein CASSDLGRDRGYTF.

The V gene is TRBV19, the J gene TRBJ1-5, with D maybe TRBD1 (6 bases). Germline V gene lookup returns CDR1 LNHDA and CDR2 SQIVND (reference sequence). The ends were cut back, 2 bases at V and 9 bases at J, with 20 bases in the middle. This CDR3 has 16 amino acids. CDR3 protein: CASSIPGQWVFPPQHF. The DNA for the CDR3 is TGTGCCAGTAGTATACCCGGACAGTGGGTCTTTCCGCCCCAGCATTTT.

In its sample, this clone was seen a few times. The V and J genes are TRBV7-9 and TRBJ1-3; no reliable D call. With 3 bases removed from V and 0 bases from J, the gap between germline ends came to 3 bases. Germline V CDR1 and CDR2: SEHNR, FQNEAQ (reference sequence). The CDR3 has 13 residues. CDR3 nucleotide sequence: TGTGCCAGCAGCTTGAGCTCTGGAAACACCATATATTTT. Its translation is CASSLSSGNTIYF.

This chain joins TRBV18 and TRBJ1-1; TRBD1 might be the D (5 bases). From germline, CDR1 is KGHSH and CDR2 LQKENI. Trimming took 5 bases from V and 1 from J, leaving 11 bases between them. This CDR3 region has 14 residues. The CDR3 DNA reads as TGTGCCAGCTCAGCCGACAGCACGAACACTGAAGCTTTCTTT. Protein: CASSADSTNTEAFF.

This clone was seen once. The chain has TRBV29-1 and TRBJ2-7; D is unresolved. Trimming shortened V by 1 base and J by 3 bases, and 7 bases separated the two germline ends. Germline CDR1 and CDR2: SQVTM and ANQGSEA. This CDR3 has 12 amino acids. CDR3: CSVEGRNYEQYF. CDR3 sequence (DNA): TGCAGCGTTGAAGGGCGGAACTACGAGCAGTACTTC.

The chain is built from TRBV5-4 and TRBJ2-1, with 13 bases that match TRBD2. CDR1 SGHNT and CDR2 YYREEE come from the germline V gene (reference sequence). The CDR3 sequence is 18 residues long. With V trimmed by 0 bases and J by 8 bases, 11 bases remained unmatched. The CDR3 reads CASSLAGFGTSGNHEQFF. The CDR3 bases are TGTGCCAGCAGCTTGGCCGGATTCGGGACTAGCGGGAACCATGAGCAGTTCTTC. The full variable domain, its missing parts supplied by reference TRBV5-4 and TRBJ2-1, is ETGVTQSPTHLIKTRGQQVTLRCSSQSGHNTVSWYQQALGQGPQFIFQYYREEENGRGNFPPRFSGLQFPNYSSELNVNALELDDSALYLCASSLAGFGTSGNHEQFFGPGTRLTVL.

The chain is built from TRBV7-2 and TRBJ2-7; a weak D match, TRBD1 (6 bases). CDR1 and CDR2 from the germline V gene are SGHTA and FQGNSA. This CDR3 has 14 residues. V was pared by 5 bases and J by 6 bases, with 17 bases between. The CDR3 reads CASSRDPQGSEQYF. The CDR3 DNA follows: TGTGCCAGCAGCCGGGACCCTCAGGGGTCCGAGCAGTACTTC.

The chain uses TRBV6-5 and TRBJ2-7, with 9 bases that match TRBD2. The V gene's germline CDR1 is MNHEY and CDR2 SVGAGI. With V trimmed by 0 bases and J by 7 bases, 10 bases remained unmatched. The CDR3 contains 16 residues. CDR3 protein: CASSYSKAGGLREQYF. The CDR3 region has the DNA TGTGCCAGCAGTTACTCGAAAGCGGGGGGACTCCGTGAGCAGTACTTC.

The gene calls are TRBV5-4 and TRBJ2-1, with D maybe TRBD1 (5 bases). This CDR3 comprises 20 residues. The V end was cut by 1 base, the J end by 0 bases, with 23 bases between. CDR1 is SGHNT and CDR2 is YYREEE in the germline V gene (reference sequence). This CDR3 reads CASSLNYYGYLGVSYNEQFF. The DNA of the CDR3 is TGTGCCAGCAGCTTGAATTATTACGGGTATCTAGGGGTCTCCTACAATGAGCAGTTCTTC.

The V call is TRBV30, the J call TRBJ2-5; 11 bases match TRBD2. Trimming removed 0 bases from V and 7 bases from J; junction bases left unmatched: 4. CDR3 length equals 14 residues. CDR1 is GTSNPN, CDR2 SVGIG, per germline (reference sequence). The CDR3 reads CAWSVLAGGVTQYF. The CDR3 nucleotides read TGTGCCTGGAGTGTATTAGCGGGAGGGGTGACCCAGTACTTC. Combining the CDR3 with reference TRBV30 and TRBJ2-5 gives the whole variable domain SQTIHQWPATLVQPVGSPLSLECTVEGTSNPNLYWYRQAAGRGLQLLFYSVGIGQISSEVPQNLSASRPQDRQFILSSKKLLLSDSGFYLCAWSVLAGGVTQYFGPGTRLLVL.

V gene TRBV6-1 combines with J gene TRBJ1-2; 8 bases fit TRBD1. The CDR3 contains 14 residues. From germline, CDR1 is MNHNS and CDR2 SASEGT. With 7 bases clipped from V and 2 bases from J, the junction kept 6 bases outside the gene matches. CDR3 amino acids: CASIRTGTNYGYTF. In DNA, the CDR3 is TGTGCCAGCATTAGGACAGGGACAAACTATGGCTACACCTTC.